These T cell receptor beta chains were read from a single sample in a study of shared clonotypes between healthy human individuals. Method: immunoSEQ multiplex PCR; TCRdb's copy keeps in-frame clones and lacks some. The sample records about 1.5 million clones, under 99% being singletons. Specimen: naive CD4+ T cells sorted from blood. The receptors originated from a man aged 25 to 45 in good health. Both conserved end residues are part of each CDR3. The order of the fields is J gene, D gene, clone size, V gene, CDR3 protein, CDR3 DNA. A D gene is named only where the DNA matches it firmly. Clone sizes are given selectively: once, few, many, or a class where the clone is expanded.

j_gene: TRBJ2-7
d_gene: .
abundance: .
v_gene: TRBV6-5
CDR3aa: CASSYSGRSYEQYF
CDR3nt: TGTGCCAGCAGTTACTCAGGCAGGTCCTACGAGCAGTACTTC

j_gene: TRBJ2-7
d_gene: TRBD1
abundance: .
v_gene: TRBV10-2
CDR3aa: CASRELPTGAYEQYF
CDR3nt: TGCGCCAGCAGAGAGCTTCCCACAGGGGCCTACGAGCAGTACTTC

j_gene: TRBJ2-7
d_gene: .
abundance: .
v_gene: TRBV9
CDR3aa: CASSVGQAPQYEQYF
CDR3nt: TGTGCCAGCAGCGTAGGACAGGCCCCGCAGTACGAGCAGTACTTC

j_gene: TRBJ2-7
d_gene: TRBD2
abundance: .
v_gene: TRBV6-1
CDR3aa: CASSEFAAGIYEQYF
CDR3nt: TGTGCCAGCAGTGAATTCGCAGCGGGAATCTACGAGCAGTACTTC

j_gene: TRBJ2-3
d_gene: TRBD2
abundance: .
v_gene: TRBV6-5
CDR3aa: CASTLAGADTQYF
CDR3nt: TGTGCCAGCACTCTAGCGGGAGCAGATACGCAGTATTTT

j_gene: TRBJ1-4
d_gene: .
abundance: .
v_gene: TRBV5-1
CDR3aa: CASSLDGTTNEKLFF
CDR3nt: TGCGCCAGCAGCTTGGATGGAACTACTAATGAAAAACTGTTTTTT

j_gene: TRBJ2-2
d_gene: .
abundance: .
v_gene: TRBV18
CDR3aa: CASSRDLINGELFF
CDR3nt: TGTGCCAGCTCACGGGACCTAATAAACGGGGAGCTGTTTTTT

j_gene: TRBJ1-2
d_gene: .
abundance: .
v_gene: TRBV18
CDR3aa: CASSPAGAANYGYTF
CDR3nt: TGTGCCAGCTCACCAGCGGGGGCAGCTAACTATGGCTACACCTTC

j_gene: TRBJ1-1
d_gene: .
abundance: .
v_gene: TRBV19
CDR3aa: CASSNLVREVAFF
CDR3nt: TGTGCCAGTAGTAATTTGGTACGGGAAGTAGCTTTCTTT

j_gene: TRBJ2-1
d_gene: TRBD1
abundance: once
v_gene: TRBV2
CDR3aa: CASSELRGLYNEQFF
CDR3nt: TGTGCCAGCAGTGAACTCAGGGGGCTGTACAATGAGCAGTTCTTC

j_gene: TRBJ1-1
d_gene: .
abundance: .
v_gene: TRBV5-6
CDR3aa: CASSLVPKNTEAFF
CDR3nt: TGTGCCAGCAGCTTGGTTCCGAAGAACACTGAAGCTTTCTTT

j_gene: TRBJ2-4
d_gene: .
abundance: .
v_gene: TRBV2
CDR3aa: CASSESTGGTKNIQYF
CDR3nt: TGTGCCAGCAGTGAAAGTACCGGCGGGACCAAAAACATTCAGTACTTC

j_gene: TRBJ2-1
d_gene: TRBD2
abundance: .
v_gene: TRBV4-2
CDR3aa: CASSLRLAEAYNEQFF
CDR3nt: TGTGCCAGCAGCCTTCGACTAGCAGAAGCCTACAATGAGCAGTTCTTC

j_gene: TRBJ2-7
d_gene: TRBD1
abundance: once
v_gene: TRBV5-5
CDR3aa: CASSIQGASYEQYF
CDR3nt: TGTGCCAGCAGCATACAGGGGGCCTCCTACGAGCAGTACTTC

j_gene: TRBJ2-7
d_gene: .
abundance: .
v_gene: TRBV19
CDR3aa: CASSIARQGHYEQYF
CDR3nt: TGTGCCAGTAGTATTGCCCGGCAGGGCCACTACGAGCAGTACTTC

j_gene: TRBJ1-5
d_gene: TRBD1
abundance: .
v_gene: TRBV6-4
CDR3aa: CASSPLNRGRRQPQHF
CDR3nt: TGTGCCAGCAGTCCCCTTAACAGGGGGCGACGTCAGCCCCAGCATTTT

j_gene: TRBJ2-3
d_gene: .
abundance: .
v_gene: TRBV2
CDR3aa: CASKVADTQYF
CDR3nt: TGTGCCAGCAAGGTCGCAGATACGCAGTATTTT

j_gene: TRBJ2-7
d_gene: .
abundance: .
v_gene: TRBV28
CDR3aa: CASIPGDHYEQYF
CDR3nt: TGTGCCAGCATCCCAGGGGACCATTACGAGCAGTACTTC

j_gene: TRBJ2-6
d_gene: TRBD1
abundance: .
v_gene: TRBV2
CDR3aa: CASRMTGVTSGANVLTF
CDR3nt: TGTGCCAGCAGAATGACAGGGGTCACCTCTGGGGCCAACGTCCTGACTTTC

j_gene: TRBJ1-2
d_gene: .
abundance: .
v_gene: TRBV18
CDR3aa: CASSPFVQGNYGYTF
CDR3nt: TGTGCCAGCTCACCATTCGTTCAGGGGAACTATGGCTACACCTTC

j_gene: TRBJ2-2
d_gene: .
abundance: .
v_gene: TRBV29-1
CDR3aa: CSVRDSSNTGELFF
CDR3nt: TGCAGCGTCAGAGACAGTTCGAACACCGGGGAGCTGTTTTTT

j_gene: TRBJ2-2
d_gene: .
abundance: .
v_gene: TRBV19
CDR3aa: CASAGPYTGELFF
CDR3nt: TGTGCCAGTGCGGGACCTTACACCGGGGAGCTGTTTTTT

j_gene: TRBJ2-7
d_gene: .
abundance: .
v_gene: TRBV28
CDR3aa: CASRKPQGFSYEQYF
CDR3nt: TGTGCCAGCAGGAAACCCCAGGGATTCTCCTACGAGCAGTACTTC

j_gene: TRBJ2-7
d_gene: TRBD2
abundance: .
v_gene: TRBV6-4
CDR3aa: CASTESASGRVLSYEQYF
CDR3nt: TGTGCCAGCACCGAGTCGGCTAGCGGGAGAGTTTTGTCCTACGAGCAGTACTTC

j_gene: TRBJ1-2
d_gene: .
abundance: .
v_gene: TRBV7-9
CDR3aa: CASSLGDGYGYTF
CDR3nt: TGTGCCAGCAGCTTAGGGGATGGGTATGGCTACACCTTC

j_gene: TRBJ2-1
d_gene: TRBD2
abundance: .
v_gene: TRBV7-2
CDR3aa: CASTSSGGGRSYNEQFF
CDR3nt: TGTGCCAGCACCTCGTCGGGCGGCGGGAGGTCCTACAATGAGCAGTTCTTC

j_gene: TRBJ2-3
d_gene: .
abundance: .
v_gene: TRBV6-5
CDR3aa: CASIAGPTDTQYF
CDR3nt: TGTGCCAGCATTGCGGGGCCCACAGATACGCAGTATTTT

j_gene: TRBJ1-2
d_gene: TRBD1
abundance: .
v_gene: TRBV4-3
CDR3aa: CASSQATTGNYGYTF
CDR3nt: TGCGCCAGCAGCCAAGCCACGACAGGGAACTATGGCTACACCTTC

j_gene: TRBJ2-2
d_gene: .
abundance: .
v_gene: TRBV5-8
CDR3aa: CASESWTVNTGELFF
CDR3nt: TGTGCCAGCGAAAGTTGGACAGTGAACACCGGGGAGCTGTTTTTT

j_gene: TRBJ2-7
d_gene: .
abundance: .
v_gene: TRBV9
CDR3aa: CASSVGSVMYEQYF
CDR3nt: TGTGCCAGCAGCGTAGGGAGTGTGATGTACGAGCAGTACTTC

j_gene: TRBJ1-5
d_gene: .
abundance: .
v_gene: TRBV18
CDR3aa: CASSPGAIGQPQHF
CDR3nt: TGTGCCAGCTCACCAGGGGCAATAGGCCAGCCCCAGCATTTT

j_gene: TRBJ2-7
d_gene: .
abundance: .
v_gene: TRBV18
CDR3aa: CASSTNSGSYEQYF
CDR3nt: TGTGCCAGCTCCACGAATTCGGGGTCCTACGAGCAGTACTTC

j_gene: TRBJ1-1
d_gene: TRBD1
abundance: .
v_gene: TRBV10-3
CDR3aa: CAITENDRGLNTEAFF
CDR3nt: TGTGCCATCACCGAAAACGACAGGGGGCTGAACACTGAAGCTTTCTTT

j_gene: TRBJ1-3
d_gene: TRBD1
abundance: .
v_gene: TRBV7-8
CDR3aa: CASRGQGESGNTIYF
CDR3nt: TGTGCCAGCAGGGGACAGGGAGAGTCTGGAAACACCATATATTTT

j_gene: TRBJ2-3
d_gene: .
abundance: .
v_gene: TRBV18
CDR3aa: CASSPVAGQSTDTQYF
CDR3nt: TGTGCCAGCTCACCCGTGGCGGGACAGAGCACAGATACGCAGTATTTT

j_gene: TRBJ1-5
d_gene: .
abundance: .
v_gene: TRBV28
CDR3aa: CASSLDETQPQHF
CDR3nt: TGTGCCAGCAGTTTAGACGAGACTCAGCCCCAGCATTTT

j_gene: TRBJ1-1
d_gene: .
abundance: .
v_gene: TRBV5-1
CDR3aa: CASSYNEGTEAFF
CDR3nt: TGCGCCAGCAGCTATAATGAAGGCACTGAAGCTTTCTTT

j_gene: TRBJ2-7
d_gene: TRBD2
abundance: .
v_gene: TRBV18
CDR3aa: CASSPGLADYEQYF
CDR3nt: TGTGCCAGCTCCCCGGGACTAGCGGATTACGAGCAGTACTTC

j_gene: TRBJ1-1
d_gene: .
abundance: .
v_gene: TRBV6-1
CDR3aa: CASRGEGLGTEAFF
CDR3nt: TGTGCCAGCCGCGGGGAGGGCCTTGGGACTGAAGCTTTCTTT

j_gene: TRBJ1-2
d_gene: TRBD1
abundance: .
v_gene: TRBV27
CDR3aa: CASSPRTGAHYGYTF
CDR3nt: TGTGCCAGCAGTCCCCGGACAGGGGCTCACTATGGCTACACCTTC

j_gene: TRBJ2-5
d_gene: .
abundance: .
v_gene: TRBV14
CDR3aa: CASSQVGGETQYF
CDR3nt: TGTGCCAGCAGCCAAGTGGGTGGAGAGACCCAGTACTTC

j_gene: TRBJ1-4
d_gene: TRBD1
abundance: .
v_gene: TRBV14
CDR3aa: CASSHTGVKLFF
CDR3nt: TGTGCCAGCAGCCACACAGGGGTTAAACTGTTTTTT

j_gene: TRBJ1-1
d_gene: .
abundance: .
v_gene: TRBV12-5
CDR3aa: CASGMQQGSTEAFF
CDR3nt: TGTGCTAGTGGTATGCAGCAGGGGTCCACTGAAGCTTTCTTT

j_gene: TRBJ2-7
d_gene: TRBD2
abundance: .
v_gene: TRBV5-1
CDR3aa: CASSPTGLAGAEQYF
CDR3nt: TGCGCCAGCAGCCCCACGGGACTAGCGGGAGCCGAGCAGTACTTC

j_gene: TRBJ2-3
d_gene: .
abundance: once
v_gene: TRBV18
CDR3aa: CASSPLAGTDTQYF
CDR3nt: TGTGCCAGCTCACCTTTAGCGGGCACAGATACGCAGTATTTT

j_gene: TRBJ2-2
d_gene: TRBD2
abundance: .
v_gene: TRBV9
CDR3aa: CASSVLAGGPPDTGELFF
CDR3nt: TGTGCCAGCAGCGTACTAGCGGGAGGGCCCCCGGACACCGGGGAGCTGTTTTTT

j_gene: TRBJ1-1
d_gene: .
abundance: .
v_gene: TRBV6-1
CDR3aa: CASSRDGNTEAFF
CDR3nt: TGTGCCAGCAGCCGGGACGGCAACACTGAAGCTTTCTTT

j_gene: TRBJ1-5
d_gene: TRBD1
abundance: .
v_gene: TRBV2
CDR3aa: CASSPGQGGNQPQHF
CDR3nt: TGTGCCAGCAGTCCCGGACAGGGCGGCAATCAGCCCCAGCATTTT

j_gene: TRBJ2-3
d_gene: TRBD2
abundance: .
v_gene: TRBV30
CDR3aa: CAWSGPPGTRGFEDTQYF
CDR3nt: TGTGCCTGGAGCGGACCACCCGGGACTAGGGGGTTTGAGGACACGCAGTATTTT

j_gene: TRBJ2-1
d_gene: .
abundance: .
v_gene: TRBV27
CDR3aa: CASSEKTGDEQFF
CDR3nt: TGTGCCAGCAGCGAAAAGACGGGGGATGAGCAGTTCTTC

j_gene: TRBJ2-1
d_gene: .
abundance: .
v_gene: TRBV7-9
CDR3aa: CASSQAPDNEQFF
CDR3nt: TGTGCCAGCAGCCAGGCCCCCGACAATGAGCAGTTCTTC

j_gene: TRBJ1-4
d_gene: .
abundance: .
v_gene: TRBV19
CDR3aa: CASTREVSTNEKLFF
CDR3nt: TGTGCCAGCACTCGAGAGGTTTCAACTAATGAAAAACTGTTTTTT

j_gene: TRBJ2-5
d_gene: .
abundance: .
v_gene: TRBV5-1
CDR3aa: CASSFGGEETQYF
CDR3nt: TGCGCCAGCAGCTTTGGGGGTGAGGAGACCCAGTACTTC

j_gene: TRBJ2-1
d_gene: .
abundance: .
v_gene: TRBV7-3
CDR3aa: CASSLYPTSSLFPNNEQFF
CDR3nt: TGTGCCAGCAGCTTATACCCTACTTCCTCCCTCTTCCCCAACAATGAGCAGTTCTTC

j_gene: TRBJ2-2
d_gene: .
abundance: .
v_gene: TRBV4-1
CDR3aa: CASSRLGRTANTGELFF
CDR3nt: TGCGCCAGCAGCCGCCTGGGGAGAACCGCGAACACCGGGGAGCTGTTTTTT

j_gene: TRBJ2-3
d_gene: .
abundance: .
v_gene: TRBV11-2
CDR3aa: CASSRSTDTQYF
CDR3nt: TGTGCCAGCAGCCGGAGCACAGATACGCAGTATTTT

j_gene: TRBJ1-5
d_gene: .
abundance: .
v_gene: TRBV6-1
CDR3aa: CASSVHGISNQPQHF
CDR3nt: TGTGCCAGCAGTGTGCACGGGATTAGCAATCAGCCCCAGCATTTT

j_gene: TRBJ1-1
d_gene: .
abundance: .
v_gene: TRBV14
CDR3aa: CASSHFMGAGRLNTEAFF
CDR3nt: TGTGCCAGCAGCCATTTCATGGGGGCGGGCAGGTTGAACACTGAAGCTTTCTTT

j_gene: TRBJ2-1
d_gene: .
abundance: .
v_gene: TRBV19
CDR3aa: CASSFSGAVYNEQFF
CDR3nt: TGTGCCAGTAGTTTCTCGGGAGCCGTCTACAATGAGCAGTTCTTC

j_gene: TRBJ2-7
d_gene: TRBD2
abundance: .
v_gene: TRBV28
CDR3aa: CASSDTAGVNDEQYF
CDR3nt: TGTGCCAGCAGCGATACAGCGGGAGTTAACGACGAGCAGTACTTC